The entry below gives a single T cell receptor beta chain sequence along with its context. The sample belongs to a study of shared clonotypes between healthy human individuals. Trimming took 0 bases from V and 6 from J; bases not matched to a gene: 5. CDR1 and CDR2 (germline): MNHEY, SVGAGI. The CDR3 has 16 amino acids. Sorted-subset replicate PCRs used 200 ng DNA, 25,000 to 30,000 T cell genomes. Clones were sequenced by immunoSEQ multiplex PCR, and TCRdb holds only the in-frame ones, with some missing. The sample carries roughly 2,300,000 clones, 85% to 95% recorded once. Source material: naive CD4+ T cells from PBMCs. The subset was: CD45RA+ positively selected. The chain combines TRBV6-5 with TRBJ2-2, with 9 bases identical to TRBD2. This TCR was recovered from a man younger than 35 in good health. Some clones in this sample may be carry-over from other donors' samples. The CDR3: CASSYSSSGTAGELFF. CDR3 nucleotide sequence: TGTGCCAGCAGTTACTCGTCTAGCGGGACTGCCGGGGAGCTGTTTTTT.